The next 27 T cell receptor beta chains were all read from a single sample in a study of T cell responses to AZD1222 COVID-19 vaccine. This table comes from immunoSEQ multiplex PCR, and its TCRdb copy is limited to in-frame clones, with some not included. The profile shows 100,000 to 150,000 clones, approximately 90% of them singletons. Sample: peripheral blood, taken 28 days after the second AZD1222 dose. The receptor source for this set is an adult who received the AZD1222 COVID-19 vaccine.

The V gene is TRBV2, the J gene TRBJ1-1; 8 bases fit TRBD1. CDR3 size: 12 residues. V lost 3 bases, J lost 9 bases, and 3 bases stayed unmatched. Germline V gene sequence: CDR1 SNHLY, CDR2 FYNNEI. CDR3 protein: CASSDRGLKAFF. The CDR3 coding sequence is TGTGCCAGCAGTGACAGGGGGCTGAAAGCTTTCTTT.

The rearrangement links TRBV3-1 (or the pseudogene TRBV3-2) to TRBJ2-1; tentatively, D is TRBD2 (6 bases). The CDR3 spans 14 residues. The ends were cut back, 1 base at V and 10 bases at J, with 14 bases in the middle. From germline, CDR1 is LGHDT and CDR2 YNNKEL (reference sequence). As DNA, the CDR3 is TGTGCCAGCAGCCAAGCCTGGGACTTGGGAGAGCAGTTCTTC. This codes for CASSQAWDLGEQFF.

The chain uses TRBV3-1 (or the pseudogene TRBV3-2) and TRBJ2-1; D uncertain. With 7 bases removed from V and 4 bases from J, the gap between germline ends came to 17 bases. The CDR3 has 15 amino acids. From germline, CDR1 is LGHDT and CDR2 YNNKEL (reference sequence). The CDR3 sequence: CASIPERLDYNEQFF. Written as DNA, the CDR3 is TGTGCCAGCATCCCCGAACGTCTCGATTACAATGAGCAGTTCTTC.

The genes are TRBV3-1 (or the pseudogene TRBV3-2) and TRBJ2-2, with 11 positions matching TRBD1. V gave up 4 bases and J gave up 6 bases; unmatched junction bases: 10. The germline CDR1 and CDR2 sequences are LGHDT and YNNKEL (reference sequence). The CDR3 runs 17 residues. The CDR3 region is CASSPLPGQGGAGELFF. As DNA, the CDR3 is TGTGCCAGCAGCCCACTTCCGGGACAGGGGGGGGCCGGGGAGCTGTTTTTT.

This chain connects TRBV30 to TRBJ1-6, with D unresolved. Trimming took off 0 bases at V and 9 bases at J, with 15 bases between the two ends. Germline CDR1 reads GTSNPN; CDR2 reads SVGIG (reference sequence). The CDR3 has 15 amino acids. This chain's CDR3 is CAWSVRSGTTSPLHF. CDR3 coding DNA: TGTGCCTGGAGTGTTAGGTCAGGAACAACTTCACCCCTCCACTTT.

The CDR3: CASSLDPGAINGYTF. The DNA for the CDR3 is TGTGCCAGCAGCTTAGATCCGGGGGCTATTAATGGCTACACCTTC. The rearrangement joins TRBV11-2 to TRBJ1-2; perhaps TRBD1 as D (6 bases). Deletions cut 0 bases from V and 6 bases from J, with 14 bases between. CDR1 SGHAT and CDR2 FQNNGV come from the germline V gene. The CDR3 extends over 15 amino acids.

The J gene is TRBJ2-4, the V gene TRBV27; TRBD2 aligns across 7 bases. The CDR3 is made up of 15 amino acids. Per the germline V gene, CDR1 is MNHEY and CDR2 is SMNVEV (reference sequence). V lost 5 bases and J lost 0; bases outside the gene matches: 4. CDR3 residues: CASSPIAGAKNIQYF. In DNA form, the CDR3 reads TGTGCCAGCAGTCCTATAGCGGGAGCCAAAAACATTCAGTACTTC.

The genes are TRBV5-4 and TRBJ1-3; 7 bases align to TRBD1. V dropped 0 bases and J dropped 5; count of bases not matched to a gene: 5. The CDR3 spans 15 residues. Germline-derived CDR1 and CDR2 are SGHNT and YYREEE (reference sequence). The CDR3 sequence is CASSLDRGSRNTIYF. In nucleotides, the CDR3 is TGTGCCAGCAGCTTGGACAGGGGCAGTCGAAACACCATATATTTT.

V and J are TRBV11-2 and TRBJ2-7, with D perhaps given as TRBD1 or TRBD2 (5 bases each). The CDR3 sequence is 15 residues long. V was shortened by 5 bases and J by 7 bases, with 21 bases between the two germline ends. Germline assignment: CDR1 SGHAT and CDR2 FQNNGV. The CDR3 DNA reads as TGTGCCAGCAGCAATTACCGGGACGGACGGTGGGAGCAGTACTTC. This translates into CASSNYRDGRWEQYF.

The CDR3 DNA is TGTGCCAGTCGTCAGGGAGGGGGGTACACCGGGGAGCTGTTTTTT. It is translated as CASRQGGGYTGELFF. The genes are TRBV19 and TRBJ2-2; possibly TRBD2 for D (7 bases). The CDR3 consists of 15 residues. Germline-derived CDR1 and CDR2 are LNHDA and SQIVND (reference sequence). Trimming cost V 8 bases and J 3 bases, with 16 bases left between them. The full variable domain, in which reference TRBV19 and TRBJ2-2 provide the parts outside the CDR3, is DGGITQSPKYLFRKEGQNVTLSCEQNLNHDAMYWYRQDPGQGLRLIYYSQIVNDFQKGDIAEGYSVSREKKESFPLTVTSAQKNPTAFYLCASRQGGGYTGELFFGEGSRLTVL.

The chain has TRBV5-1 and TRBJ2-7; no definite D call. This CDR3 contains 16 residues. The ends were cut back, 7 bases at V and 0 bases at J, with 20 bases in the middle. Looked up from germline, CDR1 is SGHRS and CDR2 is YFSETQ. In DNA form, the CDR3 reads TGCGCCAGCTACGACGAACGGGCAGGCTTCTCCTACGAGCAGTACTTC. Translated, it gives CASYDERAGFSYEQYF.

The V call is TRBV10-3, the J call TRBJ2-1, with TRBD2 identical over 7 bases. CDR1 and CDR2 (germline): ENHRY, SYGVKD. Unmatched junction bases numbered 9, after V lost 5 bases and J lost 5 bases. CDR3 length: 15 amino acids. CDR3 residues: CAISTGLGSHNEQFF. The CDR3 DNA sequence: TGTGCCATCAGTACTGGACTAGGTTCGCACAATGAGCAGTTCTTC.

J is TRBJ2-7 and V is TRBV6-5; D may correspond to TRBD1 or TRBD2 (5 bases each). This CDR3 spans 14 amino acids. Trimming removed 6 bases at V and 0 bases at J, with 12 bases between. CDR1 MNHEY and CDR2 SVGAGI come from the germline V gene. CDR3 sequence (DNA): TGTGCCAGCAGGAGGGCCGACAGCTCCTACGAGCAGTACTTC. It specifies CASRRADSSYEQYF.

The V call is TRBV7-3, the J call TRBJ2-1; perhaps TRBD2 as D (7 bases). CDR3 size: 15 residues. CDR1 is SGHTA and CDR2 is FQGTGA in the germline V gene. V was shortened by 5 bases and J by 4 bases, with 15 bases between the two germline ends. CDR3 loop: CASSRGASGYNEQFF. CDR3 bases: TGTGCCAGCAGCCGGGGGGCTAGCGGTTACAATGAGCAGTTCTTC.

The rearrangement uses TRBV28 and TRBJ1-2; 8 bases fit TRBD1. With V trimmed by 6 bases and J by 6 bases, 15 bases remained unmatched. Germline assignment: CDR1 MDHEN and CDR2 SYDVKM. The CDR3 extends over 16 amino acids. The CDR3 DNA reads as TGTGCCAGCAGCCCACCTAGGGCAGGGGGCGCGAATGGCTACACCTTC. The encoded protein is CASSPPRAGGANGYTF.

The rearrangement joins TRBV19 to TRBJ2-2, with D possibly being TRBD1 (5 bases). With 6 bases removed from V and 3 bases from J, the gap between germline ends came to 5 bases. CDR3 length: 12 amino acids. The germline V gene encodes CDR1 LNHDA and CDR2 SQIVND (reference sequence). CDR3 sequence (DNA): TGTGCCAGTAGGACAGACACCGGGGAGCTGTTTTTT. It codes for CASRTDTGELFF.

The chain is built from TRBV18 and TRBJ1-4; a weak D match, TRBD1 (6 bases). The CDR3 sequence is 13 residues long. Trimming left V 5 bases short and J 8 bases short, with 12 bases between. Germline V lookup: CDR1 KGHSH, CDR2 LQKENI. DNA for the CDR3: TGTGCCAGCTCAATATCCCAGGGGGAAAAACTGTTTTTT. Its translation is CASSISQGEKLFF.

The chain employs TRBV30 and TRBJ1-2, with TRBD1 as a possible D gene (5 bases). The ends were cut back, 5 bases at V and 7 bases at J, with 20 bases in the middle. The CDR3 covers 14 residues. Germline V lookup: CDR1 GTSNPN, CDR2 SVGIG (reference sequence). The CDR3, as DNA: TGTGCCTGGGAGGGGCAGGGAACGGTCGGTGGCTACACCTTC. This sequence encodes CAWEGQGTVGGYTF.

V is TRBV21-1 and J is TRBJ2-3; TRBD2, the table's D call, lacks a check against the DNA. TRBV21-1 represents a pseudogene. The CDR3 is 16 residues long. The CDR3 region has the DNA TGTGCCAGCAGCCCGGATATGAGGTGGGGCACAGATACGCAGTATTTT. Residues: CASSPDMRWGTDTQYF.

This chain joins TRBV6-1 and TRBJ1-5; 7 positions agree with TRBD1. Germline assignment: CDR1 MNHNS and CDR2 SASEGT. The CDR3 is 14 amino acids. With V trimmed by 6 bases and J by 3 bases, 5 bases remained unmatched. The CDR3 nucleotides are TGTGCCAGCAGATCCGGACAGGACAATCAGCCCCAGCATTTT. Encoded protein: CASRSGQDNQPQHF.

The V gene is TRBV7-6, the J gene TRBJ1-1, with D possibly TRBD1 on 5 matching bases. CDR3 length: 13 amino acids. CDR1 is SGHVS, CDR2 FNYEAQ, per germline. V dropped 1 base and J dropped 5 bases, with 8 bases sitting between them. The CDR3 sequence: CASSLGRETEAFF. The DNA for the CDR3 is TGTGCCAGCAGCTTAGGCAGGGAGACTGAAGCTTTCTTT.

The chain uses TRBV20-1 and TRBJ1-1; D is undetermined. CDR3 length: 11 residues. Trimming stripped 2 bases from V and 4 bases from J, with 5 bases between. Germline assignment: CDR1 DFQATT and CDR2 SNEGSKA (reference sequence). The CDR3 coding sequence is TGCAGTGCTAGAATTTTCACTGAAGCTTTCTTT. It encodes CSARIFTEAFF.

The chain employs TRBV18 and TRBJ2-7, with a weak D call TRBD2 (5 bases). The CDR3 totals 18 residues. The germline gives CDR1 KGHSH, CDR2 LQKENI. V shed 4 bases and J shed 0 bases, with 22 bases lying between them. The CDR3 sequence: CASSRSITGSGLSYEQYF. The CDR3 DNA reads TGTGCCAGCTCACGGTCCATCACGGGGAGCGGACTCTCCTACGAGCAGTACTTC.

The J gene is TRBJ2-5, the V gene TRBV20-1; D may be TRBD2 (6 bases). The V gene's germline CDR1 is DFQATT and CDR2 SNEGSKA (reference sequence). The V end lost 3 bases, the J end lost 5 bases, and 16 bases lay between the germline ends. The CDR3 covers 14 residues. CDR3 in amino acids: CSASRLVRLETQYF. As DNA, the CDR3 is TGCAGTGCTAGTAGACTAGTGCGATTGGAGACCCAGTACTTC.

V is TRBV5-5 and J is TRBJ2-1; the D is unclear. The CDR3 covers 15 residues. Trimming left V 0 bases short and J 0 bases short, with 7 bases between. Germline V lookup: CDR1 SGHKS, CDR2 YYEKEE (reference sequence). The CDR3 bases are TGTGCCAGCAGCTTGGTGAGGAGCTCCTACAATGAGCAGTTCTTC. It translates to CASSLVRSSYNEQFF.

The V call is TRBV9, the J call TRBJ1-3; no firm D call. Trimming removed 0 bases at V and 1 base at J, with 8 bases between. The germline CDR1 and CDR2 sequences are SGDLS and YYNGEE. This CDR3 region has 15 residues. The CDR3 protein is CASSVDTLSGNTIYF. In nucleotides, the CDR3 is TGTGCCAGCAGCGTAGACACTCTATCTGGAAACACCATATATTTT.

This chain joins TRBV28 and TRBJ1-2; TRBD1 matches 7 bases. CDR3 length: 13 amino acids. The germline V gene encodes CDR1 MDHEN and CDR2 SYDVKM. J was trimmed by 4 bases and V by 8 bases; bases with no gene match: 7. DNA for the CDR3: TGTGCCAGCGAAAGACAGGGTGTCTATGGCTACACCTTC. The encoded protein is CASERQGVYGYTF.